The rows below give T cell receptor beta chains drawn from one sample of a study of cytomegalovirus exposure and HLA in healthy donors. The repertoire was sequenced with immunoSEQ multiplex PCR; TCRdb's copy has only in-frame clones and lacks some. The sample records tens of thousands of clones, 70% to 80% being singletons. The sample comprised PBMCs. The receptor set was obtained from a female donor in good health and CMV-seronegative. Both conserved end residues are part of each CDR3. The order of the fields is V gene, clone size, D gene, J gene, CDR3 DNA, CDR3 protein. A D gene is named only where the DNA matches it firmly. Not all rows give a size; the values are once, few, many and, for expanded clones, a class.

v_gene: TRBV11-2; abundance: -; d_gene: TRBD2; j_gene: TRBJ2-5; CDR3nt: TGTGCCAGCAGCCCCTATTTTAGGGGAGGGGAGACCCAGTACTTC; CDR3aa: CASSPYFRGGETQYF
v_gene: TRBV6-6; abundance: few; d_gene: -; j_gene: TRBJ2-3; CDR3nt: TGTGCCAGCAGTTACTCTTCGGGGGTTCGCACAGATACGCAGTATTTT; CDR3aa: CASSYSSGVRTDTQYF
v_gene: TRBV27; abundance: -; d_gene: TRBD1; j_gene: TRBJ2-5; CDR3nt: TGTGCCAGCAGTCTAACGACAGGGGGAGGGACCCAGTACTTC; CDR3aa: CASSLTTGGGTQYF
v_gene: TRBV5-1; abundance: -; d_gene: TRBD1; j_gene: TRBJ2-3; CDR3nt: TGCGCCAGCAGCTTGGGACAGGGGCTTAAATCCACAGATACGCAGTATTTT; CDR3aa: CASSLGQGLKSTDTQYF
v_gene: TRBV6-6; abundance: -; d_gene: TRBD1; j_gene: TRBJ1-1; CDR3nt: TGTGCCAGCGTCGGACAGGGCATCTTGGGCACTGAAGCTTTCTTT; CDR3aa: CASVGQGILGTEAFF
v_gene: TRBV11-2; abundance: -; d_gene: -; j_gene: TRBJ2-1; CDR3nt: TGTGCCAGCAGCCAAGAGGTGCGGGAGCAGTTCTTC; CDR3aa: CASSQEVREQFF
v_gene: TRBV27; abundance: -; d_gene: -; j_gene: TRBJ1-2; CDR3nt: TGTGCCAGTCTTATGGCCGGGGGCTACACCTTC; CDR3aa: CASLMAGGYTF
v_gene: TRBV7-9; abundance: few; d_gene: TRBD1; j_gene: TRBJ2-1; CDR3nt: TGTGCCAGCAGCCCGGGACAGGGTTACAATGAGCAGTTCTTC; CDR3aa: CASSPGQGYNEQFF
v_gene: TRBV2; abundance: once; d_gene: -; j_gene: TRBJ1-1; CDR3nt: TGTGCCAGCAGGCTGGGGGGGGCTGTTACTGAAGCTTTCTTT; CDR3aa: CASRLGGAVTEAFF
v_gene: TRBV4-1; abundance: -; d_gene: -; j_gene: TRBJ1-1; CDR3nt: TGCGCCAGCAGGGGGGAGGTCACTGAAGCTTTCTTT; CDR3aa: CASRGEVTEAFF
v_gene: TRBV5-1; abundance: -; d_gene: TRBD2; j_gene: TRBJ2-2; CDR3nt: TGCGCCAGCAGCTTCAATCAGCGGGGGCCGAACACCGGGGAGCTGTTTTTT; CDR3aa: CASSFNQRGPNTGELFF
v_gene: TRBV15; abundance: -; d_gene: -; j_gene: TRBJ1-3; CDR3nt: TGTGCCACCAGCAGAGACCCGTCTGGAAACACCATATATTTT; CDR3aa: CATSRDPSGNTIYF
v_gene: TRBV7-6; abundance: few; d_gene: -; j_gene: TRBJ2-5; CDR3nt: TGTGCCAGCAGCATAACAGGGTGGGGAGAGACCCAGTACTTC; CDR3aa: CASSITGWGETQYF
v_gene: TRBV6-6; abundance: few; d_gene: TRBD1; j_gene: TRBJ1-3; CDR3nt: TGTGCCACCATAGACAGGGGGCTAGGAAACACCATATATTTT; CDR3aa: CATIDRGLGNTIYF
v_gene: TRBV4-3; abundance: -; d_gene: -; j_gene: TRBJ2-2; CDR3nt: TGCGCCAGCAGCCCCCTAAGAGGTAGTGGGACCGGGGAGCTGTTTTTT; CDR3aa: CASSPLRGSGTGELFF
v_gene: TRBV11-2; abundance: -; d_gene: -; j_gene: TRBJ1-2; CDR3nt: TGTGCCAGCAGCTTAGATGGTCGGACAGACCATGGCTACACCTTC; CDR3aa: CASSLDGRTDHGYTF
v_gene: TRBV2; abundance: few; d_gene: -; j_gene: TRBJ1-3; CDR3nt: TGTGCCAGCAGCCAAGTAAGGGGAGGAAACACCATATATTTT; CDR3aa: CASSQVRGGNTIYF
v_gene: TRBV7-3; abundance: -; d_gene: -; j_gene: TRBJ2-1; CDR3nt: TGTGCCAGCAGCCGGACCCAAGCGGATCACAATGAGCAGTTCTTC; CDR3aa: CASSRTQADHNEQFF
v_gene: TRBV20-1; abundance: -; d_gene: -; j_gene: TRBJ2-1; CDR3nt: TGCAGTGCTAGAGCAAATGAGCAGTTCTTC; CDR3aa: CSARANEQFF
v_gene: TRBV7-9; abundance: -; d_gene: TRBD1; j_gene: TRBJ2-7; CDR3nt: TGTGCCAGCAGTCGAAGACAGGGATACGAGCAGTACTTC; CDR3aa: CASSRRQGYEQYF
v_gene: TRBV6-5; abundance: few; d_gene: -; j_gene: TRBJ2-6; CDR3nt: TGTGCCAGCAGATCCTCAGGGGCAGGGGCCAACGTCCTGACTTTC; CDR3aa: CASRSSGAGANVLTF
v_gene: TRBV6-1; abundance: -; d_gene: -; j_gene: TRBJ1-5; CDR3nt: TGTGCCAGCAGCCAGGGGTCTGTTCAGCCCCAGCATTTT; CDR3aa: CASSQGSVQPQHF
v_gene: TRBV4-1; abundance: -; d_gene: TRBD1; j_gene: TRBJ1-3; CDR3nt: TGCGCCAGCAGCCAAGATTACCCTCCAGGGGGGCGAAACACCATATATTTT; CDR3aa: CASSQDYPPGGRNTIYF
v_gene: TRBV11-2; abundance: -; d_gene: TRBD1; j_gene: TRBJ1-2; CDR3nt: TGTGCCAGCAGCTTACCGGGACAGAACTATGGCTACACCTTC; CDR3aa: CASSLPGQNYGYTF
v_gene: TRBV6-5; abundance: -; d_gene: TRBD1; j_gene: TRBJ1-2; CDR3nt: TGTGCCAGCAGTTACATAGGGACAGGCTATGGCTACACCTTC; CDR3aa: CASSYIGTGYGYTF
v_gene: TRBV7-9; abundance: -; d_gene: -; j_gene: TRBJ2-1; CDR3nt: TGTGCCAGCAGCGCCAGTGAAAATGAGCAGTTCTTC; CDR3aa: CASSASENEQFF
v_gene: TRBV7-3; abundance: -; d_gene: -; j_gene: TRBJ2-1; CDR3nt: TGTGCCAGCAGCTCCCCAACAAATCGAAATGAGCAGTTCTTC; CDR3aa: CASSSPTNRNEQFF
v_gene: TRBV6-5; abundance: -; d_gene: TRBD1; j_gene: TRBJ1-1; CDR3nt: TGTGCCAGCAGTTTCGGGACAGGGATGAACACTGAAGCTTTCTTT; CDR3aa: CASSFGTGMNTEAFF
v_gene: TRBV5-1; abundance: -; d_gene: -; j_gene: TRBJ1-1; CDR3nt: TGCGCCAGCAGCCAGCAAGGGGGAGAAGCTTTCTTT; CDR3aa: CASSQQGGEAFF
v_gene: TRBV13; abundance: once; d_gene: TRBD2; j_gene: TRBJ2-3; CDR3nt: TGTGCCAGCAGCTTAGGCCTAACTAGCGGGGCCGCAGATACGCAGTATTTT; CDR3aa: CASSLGLTSGAADTQYF
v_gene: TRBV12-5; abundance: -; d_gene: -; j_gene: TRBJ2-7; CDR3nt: TGTGCTAGTGCCCCGATCAGGGGTTTGAGAGGCTACGAGCAGTACTTC; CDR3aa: CASAPIRGLRGYEQYF
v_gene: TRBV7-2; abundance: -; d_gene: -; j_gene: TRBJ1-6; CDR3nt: TGTGCCAGCAGCTCCGTTGGGCCGGGGTCCAGGCAGTCACCCCTCCACTTT; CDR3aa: CASSSVGPGSRQSPLHF
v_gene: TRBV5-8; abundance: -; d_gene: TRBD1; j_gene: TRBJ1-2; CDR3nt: TGTGCCAGCAGCTGGAGCTGGGGACAGGGGGCTTGCGGCTACACCTTC; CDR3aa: CASSWSWGQGACGYTF
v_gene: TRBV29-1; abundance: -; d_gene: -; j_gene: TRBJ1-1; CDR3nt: TGCAGCGTGAGAGCTACGGGAGCTTACACTGAAGCTTTCTTT; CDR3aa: CSVRATGAYTEAFF
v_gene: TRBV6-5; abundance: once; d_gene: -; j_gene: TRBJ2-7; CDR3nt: TGTGCCAGCGGGCAGGGGAGAGTCTACGAGCAGTACTTC; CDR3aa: CASGQGRVYEQYF
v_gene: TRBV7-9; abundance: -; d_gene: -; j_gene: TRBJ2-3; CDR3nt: TGTGCCAGCAGCTTAGTCCAGTCAGATACGCAGTATTTT; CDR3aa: CASSLVQSDTQYF
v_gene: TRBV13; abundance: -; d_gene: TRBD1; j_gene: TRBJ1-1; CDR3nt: TGTGCCAGCAGCTTCGGGGACAGAATGAACACTGAAGCTTTCTTT; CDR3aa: CASSFGDRMNTEAFF
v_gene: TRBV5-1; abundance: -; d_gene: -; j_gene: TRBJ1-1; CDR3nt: TGCGCCAGCAGCGTAGCTTGGAGAGGCACTGAAGCTTTCTTT; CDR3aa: CASSVAWRGTEAFF
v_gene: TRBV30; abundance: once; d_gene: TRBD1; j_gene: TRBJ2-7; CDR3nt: TGTGCCTGGAGTGCGCCGGGACAGGGGGATTCCGAGCAGTACTTC; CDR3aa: CAWSAPGQGDSEQYF
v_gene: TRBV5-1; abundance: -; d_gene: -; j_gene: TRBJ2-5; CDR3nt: TGCGCCAGCAGTTCCTCCGCACCCCGGGAGACCCAGTACTTC; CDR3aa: CASSSSAPRETQYF